The rows below give T cell receptor beta chains drawn from one sample of a study of beta chain features in type 1 diabetes. Libraries were prepared by immunoSEQ multiplex PCR; TCRdb keeps only in-frame clonotypes and omits some of them. This table has hundreds of thousands of clones, about 15% appearing once. Sequenced material: central memory CD4+ T cells from blood. All receptors come from a man between 25 and 39 years old in good health. Both conserved end residues are part of each CDR3. The order of the fields is clone size, D gene, V gene, J gene, CDR3 DNA, CDR3 protein. The D gene is left open where the match is weak. Clone sizes are given selectively: once, few, many, or a class where the clone is expanded.

>few|NA|TRBV23-1|TRBJ1-3
TGCGCCAGCAGTCAAGGTGGCATACCTAATCTGGAAACACCATATTTT
CASSQGGIPNLETPYF
>NA|NA|TRBV7-9|TRBJ1-4
TGTGCCAGCAGCTTAGATCCGGCAGGGAATGAAAAACTGTTTTTT
CASSLDPAGNEKLFF
>few|TRBD1|TRBV18|TRBJ1-5
TGTGCCAGCTCACCGAGGGTGCTGACAGGGGTCCGTTATAGCAATCAGCCCCAGCATTTT
CASSPRVLTGVRYSNQPQHF
>few|NA|TRBV7-2|TRBJ1-2
TGTGCCAGCAGCTTTTCTACGAGTGGCTATGGCTACACCTTC
CASSFSTSGYGYTF
>few|NA|TRBV7-2|TRBJ1-2
TGTGCCAGCAGGCAAGCGGTTAACTATGGCTACACCTTC
CASRQAVNYGYTF
>NA|TRBD2|TRBV4-2|TRBJ2-5
TGTGCCAGCAGCCAAGTGGGACTAGCGGCCGGCGTCGAGTACTTC
CASSQVGLAAGVEYF
>few|NA|TRBV6-5|TRBJ1-2
TGTGCCAGCAGCGCCCCGGGGCTAAGGGGCTACACCTTC
CASSAPGLRGYTF
>few|TRBD2|TRBV6-5|TRBJ2-2
TGTGCCAGCACCTCCGGGACTAAGGCCACCGGGGAGCTGTTTTTT
CASTSGTKATGELFF
>NA|NA|TRBV6-5|TRBJ2-3
TGTGCCAGCAGTTACGGGAGCACAGATACGCAGTATTTT
CASSYGSTDTQYF
>few|NA|TRBV5-6|TRBJ2-7
TGTGCCAGCAGCTTGGACAGGGTTAACGAGCAGTACTTC
CASSLDRVNEQYF
>NA|TRBD2|TRBV7-3|TRBJ2-1
TGTGCCAGCAGCCTATCGTCCGGGACTAGCGGGACCCACAATGAGCAGTTCTTC
CASSLSSGTSGTHNEQFF
>many|NA|TRBV4-3|TRBJ2-7
TGCGCCAGCAGCCAAGTAGGTGGACAGACCTACGAGCAGTACTTC
CASSQVGGQTYEQYF
>many|NA|TRBV7-2|TRBJ2-2
TGTGCCAGCAGCTCCGCCGGGACGGCGAACACCGGGGAGCTGTTTTTT
CASSSAGTANTGELFF
>few|TRBD2|TRBV13|TRBJ2-2
TGTGCCAGCAGCTTAGGCCTAGCGGGGGGACCGAACACCGGGGAGCTGTTTTTT
CASSLGLAGGPNTGELFF
>NA|NA|TRBV11-2|TRBJ2-3
TGTGCCAGCAGCTTAGCGGGGGAGACCTCGGATACGCAGTATTTT
CASSLAGETSDTQYF
>NA|NA|TRBV7-2|TRBJ2-3
TGTGCCAGCAGCGACACAGGGATTAGGGCAGATACGCAGTATTTT
CASSDTGIRADTQYF
>few|NA|TRBV6-1|TRBJ2-2
TGTGCCAGCAGTGAAGGGGCCGGGGAGCTGTTTTTT
CASSEGAGELFF
>few|NA|TRBV30|TRBJ1-6
TGTGCCGTCAGGGGTTCCTATAATTCACCCCTCCACTTT
CAVRGSYNSPLHF
>many|NA|TRBV19|TRBJ1-2
TGTGCCAGTAGTATCGCCGGGGACGGCTACACCTTC
CASSIAGDGYTF
>once|NA|TRBV7-9|TRBJ2-7
TGTGCCAGCAGCTTATCACAGGGATATTATTACGAGCAGTACTTC
CASSLSQGYYYEQYF
>few|NA|TRBV18|TRBJ1-1
TGTGCCAGCTCACCACGGCGGCAGGCCGGGGCGGACACTGAAGCTTTCTTT
CASSPRRQAGADTEAFF
>few|TRBD1|TRBV30|TRBJ1-1
TGTGCCTGGAGTACCGGGACAGGCATGAACACTGAAGCTTTCTTT
CAWSTGTGMNTEAFF
>few|NA|TRBV6-1|TRBJ2-1
TGTGCCAGCAGTTCAAGCTCCTACAATGAGCAGTTCTTC
CASSSSSYNEQFF
>few|TRBD1|TRBV9|TRBJ2-1
TGTGCCAGCAGCGTAGCTGGGACAGGGTTTAGCAATGAGCAGTTCTTC
CASSVAGTGFSNEQFF
>few|NA|TRBV5-5|TRBJ2-3
TGTGCCAGCAGCCCGATCGGGACTTTACGGCAGTATTTT
CASSPIGTLRQYF
>many|NA|TRBV7-2|TRBJ2-1
TGTGCCAGCAACTCTGCGTCCTACAATGAGCAGTTCTTC
CASNSASYNEQFF
>NA|NA|TRBV5-1|TRBJ1-3
TGCGCCAGCAGCCTACCCGGAAACACCATATATTTT
CASSLPGNTIYF
>NA|NA|TRBV5-1|TRBJ2-2
TGCGCCAGCGGCCGGGAACTCACCGCTGGCACCGGGGAGCTGTTTTTT
CASGRELTAGTGELFF
>NA|TRBD2|TRBV7-2|TRBJ2-1
TGTGCCACCCTAACGGGGGGGGCCTTCAATGAGCAGTTCTTC
CATLTGGAFNEQFF
>NA|NA|TRBV5-4|TRBJ2-5
TGTGCCAGCAGCTTGACGGGCAGGGACGAGACCCAGTACTTC
CASSLTGRDETQYF
>few|TRBD1|TRBV7-2|TRBJ2-5
TGTGCCAGCAGCCCAGCTGGGACAGTCTCCTATGGGGAGACCCAGTACTTC
CASSPAGTVSYGETQYF
>NA|NA|TRBV6-6|TRBJ1-4
TGTGCCAGCGGGGCTACTGAAAAACTGTTTTTT
CASGATEKLFF
>few|TRBD1|TRBV11-3|TRBJ1-2
TGTGCCAGCAGCCACCGGGACAGGCAAGGCTACACCTTC
CASSHRDRQGYTF
>NA|NA|TRBV25-1|TRBJ1-1
TGTGCCAGCAAACAAGAGGCTCTATCAGAAGCTTTCTTT
CASKQEALSEAFF
>few|TRBD2|TRBV4-1|TRBJ2-1
TGCGCCAGCAGCCAATCAGTGCGGGGGGCCTACAATGAGCAGTTCTTC
CASSQSVRGAYNEQFF
>few|TRBD1|TRBV11-2|TRBJ1-6
TGTGCCAGCAGCTTAGGTTATGCGGGACAGGCTAATTCACCCCTCCACTTT
CASSLGYAGQANSPLHF
>few|NA|TRBV5-1|TRBJ1-1
TGCGCCAGCAGCTTGGCTGTAGACACTGAAGCTTTCTTT
CASSLAVDTEAFF
>NA|NA|TRBV6-1|TRBJ1-5
TGTGCCAGCAGGGTAGGTCTGAATAGCAATCAGCCCCAGCATTTT
CASRVGLNSNQPQHF
>few|NA|TRBV27|TRBJ1-2
TGTGCCAGCAGTTTAGGCCGATCGTCGGGCTACACCTTC
CASSLGRSSGYTF
>NA|TRBD2|TRBV9|TRBJ2-1
TGTGCCAGCAGTAGCGGGGGAAGAGATGAGCAGTTCTTC
CASSSGGRDEQFF